The clone carrying this T cell receptor (beta chain) was detected only a few times. Its antigen is still unknown. MiXCR was run by TCRdb on the reads, yielding one entry per CDR3 protein. Among fewer than 950,000 distinct CDR3 sequences listed, 32% were seen once. The sample comes from a study of T cell repertoires in cytomegalovirus infection. At the level of the study: HLA-B-restricted CMV epitopes that are well studied were used alongside recently identified HLA-C-restricted ones. Matching HLA type, along with CMV infection, was indicated by public TCR beta signatures.

CDR1 is MNHEY and CDR2 is SVGEGT in the germline V gene. Trimming shortened V by 5 bases and J by 2 bases, and 13 bases separated the two germline ends. The CDR3 contains 15 residues. Findings and limits, study-wide: The cumulative frequency of public TCR beta families identified carriers of CMV plus the relevant HLA. Within the response measured ex vivo, HLA-C-restricted CMV-specific TCR beta clonotypes were dominant.

The V gene is TRBV6-2 or TRBV6-3, the J gene TRBJ1-5, with D perhaps matching TRBD1 (6 bases). The sample in question was cultured CD8+ T cells from PBMCs, obtained from culture after CMV antigen stimulation. The TCR comes from a human donor in good health (CMV status not recorded). Some clones in this sample may be carry-over from other donors' samples. The CDR3 sequence is CASSQGPLGNQPQHF. CDR3 in DNA: TGTGCCAGCAGTCAGGGGCCCTTAGGCAATCAGCCCCAGCATTTT.